Following are 27 T cell receptor beta chains from one sample sequenced in a study of blood T cell repertoires in COVID-19 (dated by TCRdb to 2018 to 2020). The library came from the immunoSEQ multiplex PCR assay. The immuneACCESS repertoire file appears here via TCRdb, limited to in-frame rearrangements. These files lack a portion of the clones; in checked studies, under half of the deficit traces to unresolved V genes, and the cause of the others is not known. This sample holds hundreds of thousands of clones; 87% were observed only once. Approximately 2.2% of the sample belongs to the ten largest clones. Sequenced input: peripheral blood. Receptor source: a man aged 18 to 30 with active or convalescent COVID-19.

The CDR3, as DNA: TGTGCCAGCTCACCAGACAGACCTTCGACCTACGAGCAGTACTTC. Its protein product is CASSPDRPSTYEQYF. The chain couples TRBV18 to TRBJ2-7; perhaps TRBD1 as D (5 bases). Trimming took 2 bases from V and 2 from J, leaving 13 bases between them. The CDR3 length is 15 residues. Germline values: CDR1 KGHSH, CDR2 LQKENI. The full variable domain, in which reference TRBV18 and TRBJ2-7 provide the parts outside the CDR3, is NAGVMQNPRHLVRRRGQEARLRCSPMKGHSHVYWYRQLPEEGLKFMVYLQKENIIDESGMPKERFSAEFPKEGPSILRIQQVVRGDSAAYFCASSPDRPSTYEQYFGPGTRLTVT.

This clone appeared a few times. The rearrangement joins TRBV11-2 to TRBJ1-4, with 7 positions matching TRBD1. CDR3 length: 15 amino acids. Germline loops: CDR1 SGHAT, CDR2 FQNNGV. Trimming cost V 3 bases and J 3 bases; bases outside gene matches: 4. The CDR3 spells CASSLTGYANEKLFF. The CDR3 bases are TGTGCCAGCAGCTTGACAGGGTACGCTAATGAAAAACTGTTTTTT.

This rearrangement joins TRBV13 to TRBJ2-1, with no clear D. V lost 3 bases to trimming and J lost 6 bases, with 15 bases between them. Per the germline V gene, CDR1 is PRHDT and CDR2 is FYEKMQ (reference sequence). The CDR3 has 15 residues. The CDR3 protein is CASSLPSSVSNEQFF. The CDR3 coding sequence is TGTGCCAGCAGCTTGCCTAGTTCTGTATCCAATGAGCAGTTCTTC.

The gene calls are TRBV12-3 or TRBV12-4 and TRBJ2-5, with a weak D call TRBD2 (6 bases). The ends were cut back, 5 bases at V and 5 bases at J, with 12 bases in the middle. CDR3 length equals 13 residues. The DNA of the CDR3 is TGTGCCAGCAGTCCGGGGGTTTTGGAGACCCAGTACTTC. Translation gives CASSPGVLETQYF.

The chain has TRBV7-6 and TRBJ1-6; D unresolved. V lost 1 base to trimming and J lost 9 bases, with 13 bases between them. CDR3 length: 15 amino acids. Germline lookup yields CDR1 SGHVS and CDR2 FNYEAQ. The DNA for the CDR3 is TGTGCCAGCAGCTTAGATCTTATTGGGAGTTCACCCCTCCACTTT. It translates to CASSLDLIGSSPLHF.

V gene TRBV27 combines with J gene TRBJ2-6, with D perhaps matching TRBD1 (6 bases). The CDR3 length is 16 residues. Looked up from germline, CDR1 is MNHEY and CDR2 is SMNVEV (reference sequence). Trimming pared 2 bases from V and 1 base from J, leaving 9 bases between. Written as DNA, the CDR3 is TGTGCCAGCAGTTTACTTGGACAGTCTGGGGCCAACGTCCTGACTTTC. Its translation is CASSLLGQSGANVLTF.

The CDR3 sequence: CASSFRTGTAHTDTQYF. The CDR3 bases are TGTGCCAGCAGTTTCCGGACCGGGACAGCGCACACAGATACGCAGTATTTT. The genes are TRBV27 and TRBJ2-3; 7 nucleotides align to TRBD1. V was pared by 3 bases and J by 2 bases, with 11 bases of the junction left unmatched. Germline lookup yields CDR1 MNHEY and CDR2 SMNVEV (reference sequence). This CDR3 has 17 amino acids.

This chain uses TRBV25-1 with TRBJ2-5; D remains ambiguous. Trimming took off 2 bases at V and 2 bases at J, with 12 bases between the two ends. CDR1 MGHDK and CDR2 SYGVNS come from the germline V gene. This CDR3 contains 15 residues. The chain's CDR3 is CASSERRVWQETQYF. CDR3 DNA sequence: TGTGCCAGCAGTGAAAGGAGAGTGTGGCAAGAGACCCAGTACTTC.

The gene calls are TRBV5-4 and TRBJ1-6; 8 nucleotides match TRBD1. This CDR3 spans 15 amino acids. The J segment lost 4 bases and the V segment lost 3 bases, leaving 3 bases of the junction unmatched. Germline values: CDR1 SGHNT, CDR2 YYREEE (reference sequence). CDR3 sequence (DNA): TGTGCCAGCAGCTCCCGACAGGGGTATAATTCACCCCTCCACTTT. This encodes CASSSRQGYNSPLHF.

This sequence joins TRBV23-1 and TRBJ2-7; D possibly corresponds to TRBD1 (6 bases). TRBV23-1 is an ORF, and what it does is uncertain. This CDR3 spans 17 amino acids. The germline V and J ends were trimmed by 1 base and 2 bases, with 18 bases remaining between them. CDR3 in DNA: TGCGCCAGCAGTCAATACCCGGGGACATCAGGCCCCTACGAGCAGTACTTC. It translates to CASSQYPGTSGPYEQYF.

V gene TRBV4-1 combines with J gene TRBJ2-5; 14 bases line up with TRBD2. J was trimmed by 6 bases and V by 3 bases; bases with no gene match: 6. The CDR3 covers 16 residues. The germline V gene encodes CDR1 MGHRA and CDR2 YSYEKL. The CDR3 nucleotides are TGCGCCAGCAGCCAGGGGACTAGCGGGAGTCAGCAGACCCAGTACTTC. This gives the protein CASSQGTSGSQQTQYF.

The chain uses TRBV5-5 and TRBJ1-4; D is uncertain. Germline CDR1 reads SGHKS; CDR2 reads YYEKEE (reference sequence). V was shortened by 2 bases and J by 4 bases, with 9 bases between the two germline ends. The CDR3 has 14 amino acids. CDR3 residues: CASSLARFNEKLFF. The CDR3 DNA reads as TGTGCCAGCAGCTTAGCTCGGTTTAATGAAAAACTGTTTTTT. The whole variable domain, filled in from reference TRBV5-5 and TRBJ1-4, reads DAGVTQSPTHLIKTRGQQVTLRCSPISGHKSVSWYQQVLGQGPQFIFQYYEKEERGRGNFPDRFSARQFPNYSSELNVNALLLGDSALYLCASSLARFNEKLFFGSGTQLSVL.

The CDR3 loop is CASSLQAAEPQHF. The CDR3 DNA reads as TGTGCCAGCAGTTTACAAGCGGCAGAGCCCCAGCATTTT. The chain uses TRBV27 and TRBJ1-5, with D unclear. Trimming pared 2 bases from V and 8 bases from J, leaving 10 bases between. The CDR3 is made up of 13 amino acids. CDR1 MNHEY and CDR2 SMNVEV come from the germline V gene (reference sequence).

This sequence joins TRBV27 and TRBJ2-1; TRBD1 is a possible D gene (6 bases). The V end was cut by 5 bases, the J end by 5 bases, with 13 bases between. This CDR3 contains 14 residues. CDR1 and CDR2 (germline): MNHEY, SMNVEV (reference sequence). CDR3 coding DNA: TGTGCCAGCAGTATCGGGACACAAAACAATGAGCAGTTCTTC. Amino acid sequence: CASSIGTQNNEQFF.

CDR3 region: CASSLDRQETQYF. The DNA for the CDR3 is TGTGCCAGCAGCCTAGACAGACAAGAGACCCAGTACTTC. The rearrangement uses TRBV7-3 and TRBJ2-5; D perhaps matches TRBD1 (5 bases). V was trimmed by 5 bases and J by 2 bases, leaving 9 bases between them. CDR1 and CDR2 from the germline V gene are SGHTA and FQGTGA. This CDR3 comprises 13 residues.

This chain connects TRBV6-5 to TRBJ1-1; maybe TRBD1 (5 bases). V was trimmed by 8 bases and J by 4 bases, leaving 8 bases between them. Germline V gene lookup returns CDR1 MNHEY and CDR2 SVGAGI. This CDR3 has 11 residues. The CDR3 region is CASAGFTEAFF. The CDR3 coding sequence is TGTGCCAGCGCAGGGTTCACTGAAGCTTTCTTT.

The chain is built from TRBV4-1 and TRBJ2-3; perhaps TRBD2 as D (6 bases). In germline, CDR1 is MGHRA, CDR2 YSYEKL. Trimming cost V 5 bases and J 4 bases, with 22 bases left between them. The CDR3 consists of 17 residues. In nucleotides, the CDR3 is TGCGCCAGCAGCTCCCACGACAGAGGAGGGAGCGCAGATACGCAGTATTTT. As protein: CASSSHDRGGSADTQYF.

The gene calls are TRBV18 and TRBJ1-6, with no clear D. This CDR3 region has 14 residues. Germline lookup yields CDR1 KGHSH and CDR2 LQKENI. With 6 bases removed from V and 9 bases from J, the gap between germline ends came to 15 bases. The CDR3 is CASSSAGWSSPLHF. In DNA, the CDR3 is TGTGCCAGCTCTTCCGCGGGTTGGAGTTCACCCCTCCACTTT.

This clone has only a few counts. The rearrangement uses TRBV6-1 and TRBJ1-4; 9 nucleotides agree with TRBD1. Losses at the gene ends were 2 bases for V and 8 bases for J; bases not matched to a gene: 6. The germline gives CDR1 MNHNS, CDR2 SASEGT. The CDR3 totals 15 residues. CDR3 DNA: TGTGCCAGCAGTGAATGGGGGACAGGGAAAGAAAAACTGTTTTTT. Its protein is CASSEWGTGKEKLFF.

The genes are TRBV18 and TRBJ2-1, with TRBD2 identical over 7 bases. After removal of 3 bases from V and 6 bases from J, the junction contained 8 bases not matched to a gene. The CDR3 consists of 15 residues. CDR1 and CDR2 (germline): KGHSH, LQKENI. The DNA of the CDR3 is TGTGCCAGCTCACCGGGCGGGAGTATGGGCAATGAGCAGTTCTTC. Amino acid sequence: CASSPGGSMGNEQFF.

The genes are TRBV12-3 or TRBV12-4 and TRBJ2-7, with D possibly being TRBD2 (7 bases). V shed 6 bases and J shed 3 bases, with 9 bases lying between them. CDR3 length: 12 amino acids. CDR3 coding DNA: TGTGCCAGCAGGGGAGGGGGCTACGAGCAGTACTTC. It specifies CASRGGGYEQYF.

The gene calls are TRBV12-5 and TRBJ2-5; 9 bases match TRBD1. This CDR3 spans 13 amino acids. CDR1 and CDR2 from the germline V gene are LGHNT and FRNRAP. V was pared by 6 bases and J by 4 bases, with 3 bases of the junction left unmatched. The CDR3 is CASGLDRGETQYF. CDR3 sequence (DNA): TGTGCTAGTGGCCTGGACAGGGGAGAGACCCAGTACTTC. Filled out from reference TRBV12-5 and TRBJ2-5, the complete variable domain reads DARVTQTPRHKVTEMGQEVTMRCQPILGHNTVFWYRQTMMQGLELLAYFRNRAPLDDSGMPKDRFSAEMPDATLATLKIQPSEPRDSAVYFCASGLDRGETQYFGPGTRLLVL.

This clone has a handful of counts. This chain's CDR3 is CASSPGGRQDSPLHF. The CDR3 DNA reads as TGTGCCAGCAGCCCCGGGGGTAGGCAAGATTCACCCCTCCACTTT. The rearrangement joins TRBV7-2 to TRBJ1-6, with D tentatively TRBD1 (5 bases). V was clipped by 5 bases and J by 8 bases, with 16 bases between them. Germline CDR1 reads SGHTA; CDR2 reads FQGNSA. The CDR3 contains 15 residues.

The chain links TRBV10-2 to TRBJ2-3; no reliable D call. Trimming cost V 5 bases and J 4 bases, with 10 bases left between them. Germline V gives CDR1 WSHSY, CDR2 SAAADI. The CDR3 consists of 13 residues. In DNA, the CDR3 is TGCGCCAGCAGTCTGTTAGCTTCAGATACGCAGTATTTT. This gives the protein CASSLLASDTQYF.

The V gene is TRBV7-8, the J gene TRBJ2-1, with 9 bases fitting TRBD1. Losses at the gene ends were 3 bases for V and 9 bases for J; bases not matched to a gene: 6. Germline V gene sequence: CDR1 SGHVS, CDR2 FQNEAQ. This CDR3 comprises 14 residues. The CDR3 coding sequence is TGTGCCAGCAGCTTCGGACAGGGGAGGGGTGAGCAGTTCTTC. It is translated as CASSFGQGRGEQFF.

The chain has TRBV7-9 and TRBJ2-7; maybe TRBD1 (6 bases). The CDR3 covers 15 residues. Germline V CDR1 and CDR2: SEHNR, FQNEAQ (reference sequence). The V and J ends lost 5 bases and 7 bases respectively, with 21 bases between them. The CDR3 sequence: CASSKPGTPLQEQYF. The CDR3 DNA follows: TGTGCCAGCAGCAAACCGGGGACACCCCTCCAGGAGCAGTACTTC.

The CDR3, as DNA: TGTGCCAGCTCACCACGTGCGACAGATACGCAGTATTTT. This gives the protein CASSPRATDTQYF. The V gene is TRBV18, the J gene TRBJ2-3; D is unresolved. Trimming pared 1 base from V and 3 bases from J, leaving 5 bases between. The CDR3 runs 13 residues. Germline CDR1 reads KGHSH; CDR2 reads LQKENI. Using reference TRBV18 and TRBJ2-3 for the parts outside the CDR3, the full variable domain is NAGVMQNPRHLVRRRGQEARLRCSPMKGHSHVYWYRQLPEEGLKFMVYLQKENIIDESGMPKERFSAEFPKEGPSILRIQQVVRGDSAAYFCASSPRATDTQYFGPGTRLTVL.